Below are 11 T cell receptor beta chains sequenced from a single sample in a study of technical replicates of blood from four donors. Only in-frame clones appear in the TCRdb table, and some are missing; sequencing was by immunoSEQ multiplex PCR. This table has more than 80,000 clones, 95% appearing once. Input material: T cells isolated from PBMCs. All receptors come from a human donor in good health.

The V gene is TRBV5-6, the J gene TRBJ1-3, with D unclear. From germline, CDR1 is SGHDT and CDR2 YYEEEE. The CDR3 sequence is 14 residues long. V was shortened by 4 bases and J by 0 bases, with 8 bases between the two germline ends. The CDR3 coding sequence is TGTGCCAGCAGCCGCTGGAGCTCTGGAAACACCATATATTTT. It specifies CASSRWSSGNTIYF.

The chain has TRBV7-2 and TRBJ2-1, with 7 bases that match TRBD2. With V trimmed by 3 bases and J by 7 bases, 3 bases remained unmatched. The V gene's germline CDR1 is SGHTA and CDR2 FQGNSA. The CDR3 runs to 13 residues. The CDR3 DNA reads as TGTGCCAGCAGCTTCACTAGCGTTAATGAGCAGTTCTTC. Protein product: CASSFTSVNEQFF.

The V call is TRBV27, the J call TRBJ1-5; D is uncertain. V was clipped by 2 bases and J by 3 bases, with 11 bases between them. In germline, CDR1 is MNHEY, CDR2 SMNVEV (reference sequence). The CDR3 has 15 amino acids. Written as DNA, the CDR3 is TGTGCCAGCAGTTTAATTGCGGGAGCCAATCAGCCCCAGCATTTT. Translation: CASSLIAGANQPQHF.

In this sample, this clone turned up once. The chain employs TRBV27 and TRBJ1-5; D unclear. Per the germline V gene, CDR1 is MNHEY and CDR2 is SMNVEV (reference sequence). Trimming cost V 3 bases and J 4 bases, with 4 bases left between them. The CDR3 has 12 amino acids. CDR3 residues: CASSFPNQPQHF. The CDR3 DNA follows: TGTGCCAGCAGTTTCCCTAATCAGCCCCAGCATTTT.

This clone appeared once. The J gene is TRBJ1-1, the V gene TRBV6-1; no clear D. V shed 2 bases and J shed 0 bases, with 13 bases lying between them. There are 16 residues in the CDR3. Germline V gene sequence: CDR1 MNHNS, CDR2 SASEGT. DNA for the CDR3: TGTGCCAGCAGTGAAATGTTAGCTGTTTTGAACACTGAAGCTTTCTTT. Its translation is CASSEMLAVLNTEAFF.

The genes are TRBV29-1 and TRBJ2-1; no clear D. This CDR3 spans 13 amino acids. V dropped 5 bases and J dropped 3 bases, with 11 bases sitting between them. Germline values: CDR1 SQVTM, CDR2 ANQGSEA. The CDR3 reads CSVRAQNYNEQFF. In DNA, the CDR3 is TGCAGCGTTAGAGCCCAAAACTACAATGAGCAGTTCTTC.

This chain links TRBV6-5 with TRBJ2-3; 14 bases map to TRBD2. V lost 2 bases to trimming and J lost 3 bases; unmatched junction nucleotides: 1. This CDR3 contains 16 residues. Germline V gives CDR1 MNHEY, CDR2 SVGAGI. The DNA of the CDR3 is TGTGCCAGCAGTTACGGGACTAGCGGGAGTACAGATACGCAGTATTTT. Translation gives CASSYGTSGSTDTQYF.

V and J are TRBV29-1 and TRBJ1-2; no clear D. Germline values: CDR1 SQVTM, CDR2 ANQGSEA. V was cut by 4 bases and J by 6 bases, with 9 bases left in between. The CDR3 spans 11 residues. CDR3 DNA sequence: TGCAGCGTTGGGGAGTCCAATGGCTACACCTTC. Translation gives CSVGESNGYTF.

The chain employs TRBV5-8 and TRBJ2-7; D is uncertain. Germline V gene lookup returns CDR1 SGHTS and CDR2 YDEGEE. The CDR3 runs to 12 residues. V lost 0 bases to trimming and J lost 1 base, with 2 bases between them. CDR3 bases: TGTGCCAGCAGCTTGGCTTCCTACGAGCAGTACTTC. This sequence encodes CASSLASYEQYF. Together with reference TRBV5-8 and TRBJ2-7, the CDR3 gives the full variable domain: EAGVTQSPTHLIKTRGQQATLRCSPISGHTSVYWYQQALGLGLQFLLWYDEGEERNRGNFPPRFSGRQFPNYSSELNVNALELEDSALYLCASSLASYEQYFGPGTRLTVT.

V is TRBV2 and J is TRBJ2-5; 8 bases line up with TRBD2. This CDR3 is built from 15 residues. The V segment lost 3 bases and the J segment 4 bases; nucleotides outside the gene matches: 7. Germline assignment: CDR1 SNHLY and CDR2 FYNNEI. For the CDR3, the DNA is TGTGCCAGCAGTGAGTTCTCGGGAGGGGGAGAGACCCAGTACTTC. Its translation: CASSEFSGGGETQYF.

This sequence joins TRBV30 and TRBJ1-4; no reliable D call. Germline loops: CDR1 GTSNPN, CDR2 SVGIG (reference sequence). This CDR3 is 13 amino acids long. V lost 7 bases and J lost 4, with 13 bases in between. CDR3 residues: CASGLSLNEKLFF. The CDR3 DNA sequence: TGTGCCTCGGGTCTATCTCTTAATGAAAAACTGTTTTTT.